Sequencing of this T cell receptor beta chain was carried out in a study of blood T cell repertoires in COVID-19. Germline V gene sequence: CDR1 SQVTM, CDR2 ANQGSEA. Trimming took off 7 bases at V and 0 bases at J, with 9 bases between the two ends. This CDR3 is built from 12 residues. Assay used: immunoSEQ multiplex PCR; TCRdb lists only in-frame clones, some missing. The sample includes 100,000 or so clones, about 85% of them seen just once. The sequence derives from a man between 50 and 59 years old with acute or convalescent COVID-19. This chain joins TRBV29-1 and TRBJ1-2; D uncertain. The source material was peripheral blood. CDR3 loop: CSGLQPNYGYTF. CDR3 DNA sequence: TGCAGCGGCCTACAGCCTAACTATGGCTACACCTTC.